This T cell receptor beta chain is from a study of blood T cell repertoires in COVID-19. This clone was observed a handful of times. As processed by the authors: Estimates of nucleated cell counts were drawn from the amplification of reference gene primers. Only in-frame clones appear in the TCRdb table, and some are missing; sequencing was by immunoSEQ multiplex PCR. The V and J calls and clone size are taken from that table; D and trimming were inferred from the DNA. In the table there are around 38,000 clones, 70% to 90% of which are singletons. The V gene's germline CDR1 is LGHNA and CDR2 YSLEER. CDR3 length: 16 residues. V lost 4 bases and J lost 3, with 13 bases in between.

The source material was peripheral blood. The chain recombines TRBV4-3 with TRBJ2-6; D is perhaps TRBD1 (6 bases). The origin of this receptor is a man aged 60 to 69 with COVID-19, enrolled during active disease. The CDR3 bases are TGCGCCAGCAGCCCGTCGGACAGTTTTGGGGCCAACGTCCTGACTTTC. Amino acids: CASSPSDSFGANVLTF.